This is a list of T cell receptor beta chains from one sample in a study of T cell repertoires in cytomegalovirus infection. Each CDR3 protein is one row after TCRdb ran MiXCR on the reads. The sample lists some 150,000 distinct CDR3 sequences, 23% occurring once. Sequencing input: PBMCs. These receptors were obtained from a human donor in good health (CMV status not recorded). Some clones in this sample may be carry-over from other donors' samples. Each CDR3 is given with its conserved first and last residue. D genes are given only for firm matches. The size field is filled for only some rows; it gives once, few, many or a size class.

clone_size | d_call | j_call | v_call | cdr3_length | cdr3_nt | cdr3_aa
- | TRBD1 | TRBJ1-4 | TRBV5-6 | 15 | TGTGCCAGCAGCTTGGCAGGGGGCTCCAATGAAAAACTGTTTTTT | CASSLAGGSNEKLFF
many | TRBD1 | TRBJ1-4 | TRBV15 | 17 | TGTGCCACCAGCAGAGATGCAACAGGGGACACTAATGAAAAACTGTTTTTT | CATSRDATGDTNEKLFF
few | TRBD2 | TRBJ2-1 | TRBV7-9 | 17 | TGTGCCAGCAGCTCTCGGGGCCTACTAGCGGGGGGGGCTGAGCAGTTCTTC | CASSSRGLLAGGAEQFF
- | TRBD2 | TRBJ2-5 | TRBV20-1 | 12 | TGCAGTGCTAAGCGGGGCCAAGAGACCCAGTACTTC | CSAKRGQETQYF
many | TRBD1 | TRBJ2-7 | TRBV12-3/TRBV12-4 | 12 | TGTGCCAGCAGTTCAAGGACAGGGACCAATTACTTC | CASSSRTGTNYF
many | TRBD1 | TRBJ2-3 | TRBV7-2 | 16 | TGTGCCAGCAGCCCCAGCCGGGACAGGGGGCGCGATACGCAGTATTTT | CASSPSRDRGRDTQYF
- | - | TRBJ1-5 | TRBV6-8 | 14 | TGTGCCAGCAGTTACCCCGACGGCGATCAGCCCCAGCATTTT | CASSYPDGDQPQHF
many | TRBD2 | TRBJ2-3 | TRBV11-2 | 16 | TGTGCCAGCAGCTTAATAGCGGGGGGGGGCACAGATACGCAGTATTTT | CASSLIAGGGTDTQYF
few | TRBD1 | TRBJ2-1 | TRBV2 | 16 | TGTGCCAGCAGTGAAGGGACAGGGCTGATGTACAATGAGCAGTTCTTC | CASSEGTGLMYNEQFF
few | TRBD1 | TRBJ1-6 | TRBV28 | 14 | TGTGCCAGCAGTGAAGACAGGGTGTCCTCACCCCTCCACTTT | CASSEDRVSSPLHF
few | - | TRBJ2-7 | TRBV19 | 13 | TGTGCCAGTAGCTCGGTCGGGAGCTACGAGCAGTACTTC | CASSSVGSYEQYF
few | TRBD1 | TRBJ2-1 | TRBV5-4 | 14 | TGTGCCAGCACCGGGGACAGTACTCAGAATGAGCAGTTCTTC | CASTGDSTQNEQFF
few | - | TRBJ2-6 | TRBV7-9 | 15 | TGTGCCAGCAGCTTACTCCCACCTGGGGCCAACGTCCTGACTTTC | CASSLLPPGANVLTF
- | TRBD2 | TRBJ2-2 | TRBV6-5 | 19 | TGTGCCAGCAGTTACTCAGGCCTAGCGGGGGCCTTCAACACCGGGGAGCTGTTTTTT | CASSYSGLAGAFNTGELFF
few | TRBD1 | TRBJ1-2 | TRBV6-5 | 16 | TGTGCCAGCAGTTACCTCGGGACAGCCGCTAACTATGGCTACACCTTC | CASSYLGTAANYGYTF
- | - | TRBJ1-4 | TRBV7-9 | 14 | TGTGCCAGCAGCTTCCGGACGGCGAATGAAAAACTGTTTTTT | CASSFRTANEKLFF
few | - | TRBJ1-1 | TRBV6-2/TRBV6-3 | 14 | TGTGCCAGCAGTTACTCTAACAGGAACACTGAAGCTTTCTTT | CASSYSNRNTEAFF
- | TRBD2 | TRBJ2-1 | TRBV28 | 14 | TGTGCCAGCAGTTTCGGCGGGGGGGCCCGTTCACAGTTCTTC | CASSFGGGARSQFF
- | TRBD1 | TRBJ2-7 | TRBV6-6 | 14 | TGTGCCAGCAGTCCGGACAGGACTCCCTACGAGCAGTACTTC | CASSPDRTPYEQYF
many | TRBD2 | TRBJ2-1 | TRBV7-2 | 13 | TGTGCCAGCAGCTTGAGCGGGATGAATGAGCAGTTCTTC | CASSLSGMNEQFF
many | - | TRBJ1-1 | TRBV7-6 | 15 | TGTGCCAGCAGCTTTCGACAAACGGGGAACACTGAAGCTTTCTTT | CASSFRQTGNTEAFF
- | - | TRBJ2-7 | TRBV19 | 15 | TGTGCCAGTAGTCCGCAATCGACGGGAGTTCGGGAGCAGTACTTC | CASSPQSTGVREQYF
many | - | TRBJ2-1 | TRBV11-2 | 13 | TGTGCCAGCAGCTCCGGGACTTACAATGAGCAGTTCTTC | CASSSGTYNEQFF
few | - | TRBJ2-2 | TRBV14 | 13 | TGTGCCAGCAGCCAAGATCTCTACGGGGAGCTGTTTTTT | CASSQDLYGELFF
few | - | TRBJ2-5 | TRBV2 | 13 | TGTGCCAGCAGTGAAGGAGGGACCGAGACCCAGTACTTC | CASSEGGTETQYF
- | TRBD1 | TRBJ2-7 | TRBV20-1 | 15 | TGCAGTGCTAGAGATCCCGGACAGGGCCCTTGGGAGCAGTACTTC | CSARDPGQGPWEQYF
many | - | TRBJ2-3 | TRBV12-3/TRBV12-4 | 13 | TGTGCCAGCAGTTTAGGCGGCACGGTTACGCAGTATTTT | CASSLGGTVTQYF
few | - | TRBJ1-1 | TRBV7-3 | 15 | TGTGCCAGCAGCTTAACCGGGAGGGGGACAACTGAAGCTTTCTTT | CASSLTGRGTTEAFF
few | - | TRBJ2-7 | TRBV28 | 13 | TGTGCCAGCAGTTTATATTACACCTACGAGCAGTACTTC | CASSLYYTYEQYF
few | - | TRBJ2-3 | TRBV24-1 | 15 | TGTGCCACCAGTCGAGGGGGGGGAAGCACAGATACGCAGTATTTT | CATSRGGGSTDTQYF
few | TRBD1 | TRBJ1-1 | TRBV12-3/TRBV12-4 | 15 | TGTGCCAGCAGTTCTCCAGGGGGCGCGGACACTGAAGCTTTCTTT | CASSSPGGADTEAFF
many | TRBD2 | TRBJ2-3 | TRBV9 | 17 | TGTGCCAGCAGCGTACCCCTAGGACTAGCGGAAACAGATACGCAGTATTTT | CASSVPLGLAETDTQYF
- | - | TRBJ2-3 | TRBV12-5 | 15 | TGTGCTAGTGGTGCAGGGTTTGGGTTCACAGATACGCAGTATTTT | CASGAGFGFTDTQYF
- | - | TRBJ2-7 | TRBV20-1 | 15 | TGCAGTGCTAGTGAGATGCAGGCGGGAATTTACGAGCAGTACTTC | CSASEMQAGIYEQYF
- | TRBD2 | TRBJ2-1 | TRBV18 | 14 | TGTGCCAGCTCTCCGAGACTAGCAGGCAATGAGCAGTTCTTC | CASSPRLAGNEQFF
many | TRBD1 | TRBJ2-5 | TRBV7-2 | 16 | TGTGCCAGCAGCCCACCCACAGGGGGCGCTGGAGAGACCCAGTACTTC | CASSPPTGGAGETQYF
- | - | TRBJ2-7 | TRBV7-9 | 15 | TGTGCCAGCAGCTCCATTGGAGCGGAGCTTTACGAGCAGTACTTC | CASSSIGAELYEQYF
few | - | TRBJ1-3 | TRBV12-3/TRBV12-4 | 16 | TGTGCCAGCAGTTTATATGGACCGCGCTCTGGAAACACCATATATTTT | CASSLYGPRSGNTIYF
- | TRBD2 | TRBJ2-3 | TRBV29-1 | 14 | TGCAGCGCCCTGACTAGCGGGAGTACAGATACGCAGTATTTT | CSALTSGSTDTQYF
few | TRBD2 | TRBJ2-1 | TRBV7-3 | 16 | TGTGCCAGCAGCTCCCAGCACGGACTAGCGGGAGATGAGCAGTTCTTC | CASSSQHGLAGDEQFF
many | - | TRBJ1-2 | TRBV7-8 | 18 | TGTGCCAGCAGCTTAGCGGTTCTCGGGGAGGGCGAGCACTATGGCTACACCTTC | CASSLAVLGEGEHYGYTF
- | - | TRBJ1-2 | TRBV28 | 13 | TGTGCCAGCAGTTTGATCCCCGGGAATGGCTACACCTTC | CASSLIPGNGYTF
few | - | TRBJ2-1 | TRBV19 | 14 | TGTGCCAGTAGTGCCGCCTCGGCTTCCCTGCAGCAGTTCTTC | CASSAASASLQQFF
few | - | TRBJ1-2 | TRBV4-3 | 14 | TGCGCCAGCAGCACAAACAAGCGGGTGGTTGGCTACACCTTC | CASSTNKRVVGYTF
many | TRBD1 | TRBJ2-2 | TRBV11-2 | 18 | TGTGCCAGCAGCTTAGCCGCAACCCCTGGACAGGGGTTCGGGGAGCTGTTTTTT | CASSLAATPGQGFGELFF
- | TRBD1 | TRBJ2-4 | TRBV28 | 19 | TGTGCCAGCAGTATTAGTATTCCGAGGGGGCAGATAGCCAAAAACATTCAGTACTTC | CASSISIPRGQIAKNIQYF
few | - | TRBJ1-1 | TRBV9 | 13 | TGTGCCAGCAGCGGAGCCTGGAACACTGAAGCTTTCTTT | CASSGAWNTEAFF
few | TRBD1 | TRBJ1-2 | TRBV29-1 | 14 | TGCAGCGTTGTCGGGACAGTCGCTAACTATGGCTACACCTTC | CSVVGTVANYGYTF
many | TRBD2 | TRBJ2-1 | TRBV7-2 | 16 | TGTGCCAGCAGCTTAGCTGGGACTAGCGGGGTGACTGAGCAGTTCTTC | CASSLAGTSGVTEQFF
many | TRBD2 | TRBJ2-1 | TRBV7-8 | 14 | TGTGCCAGCAGCATTAGCGGGAGTTGGGATGAGCAGTTCTTC | CASSISGSWDEQFF
- | - | TRBJ2-3 | TRBV15 | 13 | TGTGCCACCCGTGGGGGCGTGACAGATACGCAGTATTTT | CATRGGVTDTQYF
- | TRBD1 | TRBJ1-3 | TRBV6-1 | 16 | TGTGCCAGCAGACAGGGACAGAGGGTCTCTGGAAACACCATATATTTT | CASRQGQRVSGNTIYF
- | TRBD1 | TRBJ1-5 | TRBV7-2 | 16 | TGTGCCTGCAGCTTAGTTATTAGGACAGGAAATCAGCCCCAGCATTTT | CACSLVIRTGNQPQHF
many | - | TRBJ2-1 | TRBV7-3 | 15 | TGTGCCAGCAGCATTGAGGGGGTTACCTACAATGAGCAGTTCTTC | CASSIEGVTYNEQFF
- | TRBD2 | TRBJ2-3 | TRBV29-1 | 16 | TGCAGCGTTGCGGGGACTAGCCCTGAGAGCACAGATACGCAGTATTTT | CSVAGTSPESTDTQYF
- | - | TRBJ1-5 | TRBV28 | 14 | TGTGCCAGTAAGTTGGAGTTCAGGGGTCAGCCCCAGCATTTT | CASKLEFRGQPQHF
many | TRBD2 | TRBJ2-3 | TRBV28 | 15 | TGTGCCAGCAGCCAACCGGGACTAGCGGGAGATACGCAGTATTTT | CASSQPGLAGDTQYF
many | TRBD1 | TRBJ1-5 | TRBV7-8 | 17 | TGTGCCAGCAGCTTAGCCCCGGGACAGGGGGCCAATCAGCCCCAGCATTTT | CASSLAPGQGANQPQHF
- | - | TRBJ2-1 | TRBV7-9 | 15 | TGTGCCAGCAGCCCGACCGGGACAAGAAACAATGAGCAGTTCTTC | CASSPTGTRNNEQFF